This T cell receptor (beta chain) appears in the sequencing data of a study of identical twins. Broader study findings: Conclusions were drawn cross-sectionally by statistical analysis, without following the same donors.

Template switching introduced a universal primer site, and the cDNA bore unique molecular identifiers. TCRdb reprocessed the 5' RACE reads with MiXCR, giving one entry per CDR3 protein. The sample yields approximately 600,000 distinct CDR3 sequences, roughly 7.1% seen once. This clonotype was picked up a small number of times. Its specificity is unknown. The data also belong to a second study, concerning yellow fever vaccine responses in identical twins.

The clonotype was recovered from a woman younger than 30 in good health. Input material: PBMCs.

CDR3 sequence reads: CASRIGETQYF. CDR3 in DNA: TGTGCCAGCAGAATAGGAGAGACCCAGTACTTC. The chain uses TRBV27 and TRBJ2-5; D not resolved. With 6 bases removed from V and 4 bases from J, the gap between germline ends came to 6 bases. The CDR3 is 11 amino acids. Germline CDR1 MNHEY, CDR2 SMNVEV (reference sequence).